This entry lists 26 T cell receptor beta chains sequenced from one sample in a study of T cells in Graves' hyperthyroidism and ophthalmopathy. The TCR beta CDR3 regions underwent amplification using RNA transcripts as the source. RT-PCR in the first round (using the HTBI primer set) targeted the TCR CDR3. TCRdb analysed the multiplex PCR reads with MiXCR anew, one entry per CDR3 protein. Among a few hundred thousand distinct CDR3 sequences listed, 15% to 20% were seen once. Sequencing input: blood. These receptors all stem from a woman in her thirties or forties with Graves' ophthalmopathy.

The gene calls are TRBV4-2 and TRBJ1-6, with D perhaps TRBD1 (6 bases). Germline loops: CDR1 LGHNA, CDR2 YNFKEQ. This CDR3 region has 16 residues. The germline V and J ends were trimmed by 3 bases and 5 bases, with 14 bases remaining between them. CDR3 in amino acids: CASSQKQGLNNSPLHF. CDR3 nucleotides: TGTGCCAGCAGCCAGAAACAGGGTCTTAATAATTCACCCCTCCACTTT.

This clonotype occurred many times. This CDR3 reads CSVSSGTAYGYTF. CDR3 sequence (DNA): TGCAGCGTTTCATCCGGGACAGCCTATGGCTACACCTTC. This sequence joins TRBV29-1 and TRBJ1-2, with 7 positions matching TRBD1. The V gene's germline CDR1 is SQVTM and CDR2 ANQGSEA. V lost 5 bases, J lost 4 bases, and 7 bases stayed unmatched. This CDR3 comprises 13 residues.

This clonotype has a count of ten or more. With a much larger clone just one base away, this may be a read error. V usage is TRBV12-3 or TRBV12-4 and J usage is TRBJ1-3; tentatively, D is TRBD1 (6 bases). The CDR3 contains 15 residues. This CDR3 reads CASSLWGARGSTIYF. In nucleotides, the CDR3 is TGTGCCAGCAGTTTATGGGGGGCGCGTGGAAGCACCATATATTTT.

This clonotype was found once. The chain uses TRBV3-1 and TRBJ1-1, with D perhaps TRBD1 (6 bases). CDR1 is LGHDT, CDR2 YNNKEL, per germline (reference sequence). The V end lost 1 base, the J end lost 6 bases, and 12 bases lay between the germline ends. This CDR3 region has 14 residues. CDR3: CASSQGQDSPEAFF. The CDR3 DNA reads TGTGCCAGCAGCCAAGGTCAGGACAGCCCTGAAGCTTTCTTT.

This clonotype appeared many times. The rearrangement uses TRBV20-1 and TRBJ2-7; 8 bases line up with TRBD1. Germline lookup yields CDR1 DFQATT and CDR2 SNEGSKA (reference sequence). This CDR3 comprises 16 residues. J lost 4 bases, V lost 3 bases, and 14 bases had no gene match. CDR3 residues: CSASDPGGKSSYEQYF. In DNA form, the CDR3 reads TGCAGTGCTAGCGACCCAGGGGGCAAGTCTTCGTACGAGCAGTACTTC.

Concerning this clonotype: This may be a read error: a much more frequent sequence differs by one nucleotide. The chain links TRBV25-1 to TRBJ2-2; D is ambiguous. V shed 1 base and J shed 4 bases, with 4 bases lying between them. Germline CDR1 MGHDK, CDR2 SYGVNS. The CDR3 has 13 amino acids. The CDR3 region is CASSEWITGELFF. CDR3 bases: TGTGCCAGCAGTGAATGGATCACCGGGGAGCTGTTTTTT.

Many counts were recorded for this clonotype. This chain links TRBV28 with TRBJ2-2; 10 bases match TRBD2. CDR1 and CDR2 from the germline V gene are MDHEN and SYDVKM. Trimming took 2 bases from V and 3 from J; bases not matched to a gene: 3. There are 16 residues in the CDR3. CDR3 protein: CASSLSGRGDTGELFF. CDR3 DNA sequence: TGTGCCAGCAGTTTAAGCGGGAGGGGGGACACCGGGGAGCTGTTTTTT.

This clonotype was counted ten times or more. This rearrangement joins TRBV15 to TRBJ2-2; D might be TRBD2 (6 bases). V was pared by 5 bases and J by 7 bases, with 17 bases between. Per germline, CDR1 LNHNV and CDR2 YYDKDF (reference sequence). The CDR3 loop spans 15 amino acids. CDR3 sequence (DNA): TGTGCCACCAGCCGGATGCCTAGCGAGTTCGGGGAGCTGTTTTTT. It specifies CATSRMPSEFGELFF.

This clonotype was seen only a few times. The chain is built from TRBV30 and TRBJ1-2; D might be TRBD1 (6 bases). This CDR3 has 13 amino acids. Germline CDR1 and CDR2: GTSNPN and SVGIG (reference sequence). The V end was cut by 4 bases, the J end by 1 base, with 10 bases between. Written as DNA, the CDR3 is TGTGCCTGGATGCCACAGGGTAACTATGGCTACACCTTC. It encodes CAWMPQGNYGYTF.

This clonotype occurred many times. The chain employs TRBV7-8 and TRBJ2-4; 10 bases align to TRBD1. CDR3 length equals 15 residues. Germline V gene sequence: CDR1 SGHVS, CDR2 FQNEAQ. Unmatched junction bases numbered 10, after V lost 5 bases and J lost 9 bases. In DNA form, the CDR3 reads TGTGCCAGCAGCCCGTTGGACAGGGGGGATGGCATTCAGTACTTC. Protein sequence: CASSPLDRGDGIQYF. The full variable domain, its missing parts supplied by reference TRBV7-8 and TRBJ2-4, is GAGVSQSPRYKVAKRGQDVALRCDPISGHVSLFWYQQALGQGPEFLTYFQNEAQLDKSGLPSDRFFAERPEGSVSTLKIQRTQQEDSAVYLCASSPLDRGDGIQYFGAGTRLSVL.

This clonotype has only a few counts. The chain joins TRBV7-9 to TRBJ2-3, with 9 bases fitting TRBD2. V lost 7 bases and J lost 7; bases outside the gene matches: 6. Germline V lookup: CDR1 SEHNR, CDR2 FQNEAQ (reference sequence). CDR3 length: 13 amino acids. CDR3 sequence reads: CASMLAGTYTQYF. CDR3 sequence (DNA): TGTGCCAGCATGCTAGCGGGAACTTATACGCAGTATTTT.

This clonotype occurred a few times. The V and J genes are TRBV2 and TRBJ1-1; TRBD1 might be the D (5 bases). The CDR3 runs to 15 residues. CDR1 and CDR2 from the germline V gene are SNHLY and FYNNEI. V lost 2 bases, J lost 7 bases, and 17 bases lay in between. CDR3 sequence reads: CASSESEGFGSEAFF. As DNA, the CDR3 is TGTGCCAGCAGTGAAAGTGAGGGGTTCGGCAGTGAAGCTTTCTTT.

This clonotype was detected only a few times. V usage is TRBV3-1 and J usage is TRBJ2-7, with 11 bases aligning to TRBD1. Trimming cost V 3 bases and J 5 bases; bases outside gene matches: 6. The CDR3 runs to 15 residues. The germline CDR1 and CDR2 sequences are LGHDT and YNNKEL (reference sequence). The CDR3 nucleotides are TGTGCCAGCAGCCACGGGACAGGGGGAAGGAACGAGCAGTACTTC. Translated, it gives CASSHGTGGRNEQYF.

The chain links TRBV7-8 to TRBJ2-7; D remains ambiguous. The germline V gene encodes CDR1 SGHVS and CDR2 FQNEAQ. The V end lost 1 base, the J end lost 6 bases, and 7 bases lay between the germline ends. CDR3 length: 12 amino acids. CDR3 DNA sequence: TGTGCCAGCAGCTTAGTAGGTATCGAGCAGTACTTC. Translation: CASSLVGIEQYF.

This clonotype was counted many times. The gene calls are TRBV6-5 and TRBJ1-2, with unresolved D. V lost 6 bases and J lost 3, with 11 bases in between. The CDR3 has 13 residues. The germline V gene has CDR1 MNHEY and CDR2 SVGAGI. The CDR3 loop is CASRYGLHYGYTF. DNA for the CDR3: TGTGCCAGCAGGTACGGCCTGCACTATGGCTACACCTTC.

This clonotype was counted many times. This rearrangement joins TRBV12-3 or TRBV12-4 to TRBJ1-1; D unresolved. V gave up 1 base and J gave up 4 bases, with 7 bases separating them. This CDR3 is 13 amino acids long. The CDR3: CASSLGQSTEAFF. CDR3 coding DNA: TGTGCCAGCAGTTTAGGGCAGTCCACTGAAGCTTTCTTT.

This clonotype came up many times. The chain joins TRBV30 to TRBJ1-3, with D hard to call. Germline V gives CDR1 GTSNPN, CDR2 SVGIG (reference sequence). The germline V and J ends were trimmed by 0 bases and 3 bases, with 12 bases remaining between them. This CDR3 has 15 residues. The CDR3 DNA reads as TGTGCCTGGAGTGTACTAGGGAGGGTTGGAAACACCATATATTTT. Amino acid sequence: CAWSVLGRVGNTIYF.

This clonotype was detected many times. V and J are TRBV19 and TRBJ2-7; TRBD1 or TRBD2 may be the D gene (5 bases each). The CDR3 has 14 residues. Germline values: CDR1 LNHDA, CDR2 SQIVND (reference sequence). The V end lost 6 bases, the J end lost 3 bases, and 15 bases lay between the germline ends. The CDR3 sequence: CASSRGTSYYEQYF. The CDR3 nucleotides are TGTGCCAGTAGCCGAGGGACCAGTTACTACGAGCAGTACTTC.

V and J are TRBV7-2 and TRBJ2-7; D may be TRBD2 (5 bases). Germline V gene data show CDR1 as SGHTA and CDR2 as FQGNSA. This CDR3 region has 12 residues. Trimming stripped 5 bases from V and 5 bases from J, with 10 bases between. The CDR3 sequence: CASSVGVHEQYF. The CDR3 DNA reads as TGTGCCAGCAGCGTCGGGGTCCACGAGCAGTACTTC. The full variable domain, its missing parts supplied by reference TRBV7-2 and TRBJ2-7, is GAGVSQSPSNKVTEKGKDVELRCDPISGHTALYWYRQSLGQGLEFLIYFQGNSAPDKSGLPSDRFSAERTGGSVSTLTIQRTQQEDSAVYLCASSVGVHEQYFGPGTRLTVT.

The rearrangement joins TRBV30 to TRBJ2-6; D may be TRBD1 (5 bases). Trimming took 1 base from V and 3 from J, leaving 7 bases between them. Germline-derived CDR1 and CDR2 are GTSNPN and SVGIG (reference sequence). The CDR3 has 14 residues. The CDR3 DNA follows: TGTGCCTGGAGTGCAGGGCGTGGGGCCAACGTCCTGACTTTC. As protein: CAWSAGRGANVLTF.

Ten or more counts support this clonotype. The V and J genes are TRBV2 and TRBJ1-1; 7 bases agree with TRBD1. This CDR3 comprises 15 residues. J lost 10 bases, V lost 4 bases, and 15 bases had no gene match. Germline values: CDR1 SNHLY, CDR2 FYNNEI. The CDR3 DNA is TGTGCCAGCAGTGCACTCTCCGACAGGGTGGGTGCAGCTTTCTTT. It yields the protein CASSALSDRVGAAFF.

Ten or more counts support this clonotype. This chain uses TRBV7-2 with TRBJ2-7; D is uncertain. The CDR3 runs 14 residues. V shed 1 base and J shed 7 bases, with 14 bases lying between them. From germline, CDR1 is SGHTA and CDR2 FQGNSA. DNA for the CDR3: TGTGCCAGCAGCTTAGTGGTCTCCCAACGGGAGCAGTACTTC. It specifies CASSLVVSQREQYF. Together with reference TRBV7-2 and TRBJ2-7, the CDR3 gives the full variable domain: GAGVSQSPSNKVTEKGKDVELRCDPISGHTALYWYRQSLGQGLEFLIYFQGNSAPDKSGLPSDRFSAERTGGSVSTLTIQRTQQEDSAVYLCASSLVVSQREQYFGPGTRLTVT.

This clonotype was counted ten times or more. This chain links TRBV2 with TRBJ1-5; D not resolved. The V and J ends lost 4 bases and 5 bases respectively, with 12 bases between them. Germline assignment: CDR1 SNHLY and CDR2 FYNNEI. The CDR3 is 14 amino acids. This chain's CDR3 is CASSAQDSDQPQHF. DNA for the CDR3: TGTGCCAGCAGTGCTCAGGATTCCGATCAGCCCCAGCATTTT.

The chain recombines TRBV15 with TRBJ1-1; D possibly corresponds to TRBD1 (6 bases). The CDR3 has 15 amino acids. The V and J ends lost 3 bases and 1 base respectively, with 12 bases between them. CDR1 LNHNV and CDR2 YYDKDF come from the germline V gene (reference sequence). The CDR3 protein is CATSSTLTGNTEAFF. The DNA for the CDR3 is TGTGCCACCAGCAGTACTCTGACAGGGAACACTGAAGCTTTCTTT.

With respect to this clonotype: This may stem from a read error, because a much larger clone lies one nucleotide away. The chain is built from TRBV28 and TRBJ2-7; no clear D gene. This CDR3 region has 16 residues. V was trimmed by 5 bases and J by 5 bases, leaving 22 bases between them. CDR1 and CDR2 from the germline V gene are MDHEN and SYDVKM. The chain's CDR3 is CASSHPSGRTQDEQYF. CDR3 sequence (DNA): TGTGCCAGCAGTCACCCGTCCGGTCGAACGCAGGACGAGCAGTACTTC.

This clonotype was seen many times. This rearrangement joins TRBV2 to TRBJ2-7; 8 bases map to TRBD1. The CDR3 totals 16 residues. CDR1 and CDR2 from the germline V gene are SNHLY and FYNNEI. J gave up 3 bases and V 4 bases, and 11 bases lay outside the gene matches. The DNA for the CDR3 is TGTGCCAGCAGTGGAGGACAGGGTGGACCCCTCTACGAGCAGTACTTC. This sequence encodes CASSGGQGGPLYEQYF.